The next 27 T cell receptor beta chains were all read from a single sample in a study of cytomegalovirus exposure and HLA in healthy donors. The primer mix had 60 Vbeta and 13 Jbeta primers. The assay was immunoSEQ multiplex PCR, and TCRdb's table has in-frame clones only and misses some. Seen in this sample are tens of thousands of clones; the ten most common clones hold around 3.8%. Input material: PBMCs. The receptors were sampled from a female donor in good health and CMV-seropositive.

The chain uses TRBV27 and TRBJ2-5; 12 bases align to TRBD2. The germline V gene encodes CDR1 MNHEY and CDR2 SMNVEV (reference sequence). The junction had 12 bases not matched to a gene; V was cut back by 6 bases and J by 4 bases. The length of the CDR3 is 17 residues. The CDR3 protein is CASRRETSGGSRETQYF. The CDR3, as DNA: TGTGCCAGCAGAAGGGAGACTAGCGGGGGCTCCAGAGAGACCCAGTACTTC.

The V and J genes are TRBV29-1 and TRBJ2-7; possibly TRBD1 for D (6 bases). This CDR3 is built from 14 residues. V lost 7 bases and J 3 bases, leaving 19 bases between the germline ends. Germline loops: CDR1 SQVTM, CDR2 ANQGSEA. The CDR3 here is CSGALQGSSYEQYF. The DNA for the CDR3 is TGCAGCGGGGCCCTTCAGGGGTCAAGCTACGAGCAGTACTTC.

V usage is TRBV6-5 and J usage is TRBJ1-1, with D possibly being TRBD1 (6 bases). V was cut by 6 bases and J by 4 bases, with 15 bases left in between. The germline V gene encodes CDR1 MNHEY and CDR2 SVGAGI. The CDR3 consists of 14 residues. The CDR3 here is CASSQTRGGTEAFF. DNA of the CDR3: TGTGCCAGCAGCCAAACCAGGGGTGGCACTGAAGCTTTCTTT.

This rearrangement joins TRBV6-5 to TRBJ2-7; perhaps TRBD2 as D (5 bases). V was cut by 6 bases and J by 0 bases, with 12 bases left in between. The CDR3 contains 14 residues. From germline, CDR1 is MNHEY and CDR2 SVGAGI. The CDR3 is CASSPAGHSYEQYF. Written as DNA, the CDR3 is TGTGCCAGCAGCCCTGCGGGTCACTCCTACGAGCAGTACTTC.

V is TRBV28 and J is TRBJ2-7; 7 nucleotides line up with TRBD1. After removal of 5 bases from V and 6 bases from J, the junction contained 7 bases not matched to a gene. Per the germline V gene, CDR1 is MDHEN and CDR2 is SYDVKM. The CDR3 consists of 13 residues. The CDR3 spells CASSPDRVIEQYF. The DNA of the CDR3 is TGTGCCAGCAGTCCAGACAGGGTGATCGAGCAGTACTTC.

This chain links TRBV4-1 with TRBJ2-3, with a weak D call TRBD2 (7 bases). Between the trimmed V and J ends, which lost 0 bases and 4 bases, there was a span of 14 bases. Germline values: CDR1 MGHRA, CDR2 YSYEKL. The CDR3 contains 16 residues. CDR3 protein: CASSQEEGGLSDTQYF. The CDR3 region has the DNA TGCGCCAGCAGCCAAGAGGAGGGGGGGCTTTCAGATACGCAGTATTTT.

The chain carries TRBV7-2 and TRBJ2-1; D possibly corresponds to TRBD2 (5 bases). Trimming cost V 6 bases and J 9 bases, with 12 bases left between them. CDR3 size: 12 residues. Germline V gene sequence: CDR1 SGHTA, CDR2 FQGNSA. The CDR3 here is CASSQLGVEQFF. For the CDR3, the DNA is TGTGCCAGCAGTCAACTAGGCGTTGAGCAGTTCTTC.

This sequence joins TRBV29-1 and TRBJ2-7, with 9 positions matching TRBD2. The CDR3 runs 12 residues. The germline V gene encodes CDR1 SQVTM and CDR2 ANQGSEA. V gave up 3 bases and J gave up 11 bases; unmatched junction bases: 8. In nucleotides, the CDR3 is TGCAGCGTTGAGCCGAGCGGGGGGCTCGAGTACTTC. Translation gives CSVEPSGGLEYF.

This chain connects TRBV28 to TRBJ1-1; D is unclear. V was trimmed by 3 bases and J by 0 bases, leaving 5 bases between them. Germline V lookup: CDR1 MDHEN, CDR2 SYDVKM. This CDR3 is built from 13 residues. CDR3: CASSFPMNTEAFF. The CDR3 DNA reads as TGTGCCAGCAGTTTTCCCATGAACACTGAAGCTTTCTTT.

This chain joins TRBV5-1 and TRBJ2-7, with no clear D. The CDR3 spans 14 residues. Trimming pared 0 bases from V and 0 bases from J, leaving 7 bases between. The germline V gene has CDR1 SGHRS and CDR2 YFSETQ. CDR3 sequence: CASSLDSHSYEQYF. In nucleotides, the CDR3 is TGCGCCAGCAGCTTGGACTCCCACTCCTACGAGCAGTACTTC.

The chain is built from TRBV5-1 and TRBJ1-5; weak D call: TRBD1 (6 bases). With 1 base removed from V and 0 bases from J, the gap between germline ends came to 8 bases. In germline, CDR1 is SGHRS, CDR2 YFSETQ. The CDR3 covers 15 residues. CDR3 residues: CASSLSGASNQPQHF. The CDR3 DNA reads TGCGCCAGCAGCTTGTCAGGGGCTAGCAATCAGCCCCAGCATTTT.

This chain links TRBV7-2 with TRBJ2-7; possibly TRBD1 for D (6 bases). The CDR3 covers 15 residues. Germline-derived CDR1 and CDR2 are SGHTA and FQGNSA. V lost 0 bases, J lost 6 bases, and 15 bases lay in between. Here the CDR3 reads CASSLAQGRGGEQYF. DNA for the CDR3: TGTGCCAGCAGCTTAGCGCAGGGGAGAGGGGGCGAGCAGTACTTC. Complete variable domain (other parts from reference TRBV7-2 and TRBJ2-7): GAGVSQSPSNKVTEKGKDVELRCDPISGHTALYWYRQSLGQGLEFLIYFQGNSAPDKSGLPSDRFSAERTGGSVSTLTIQRTQQEDSAVYLCASSLAQGRGGEQYFGPGTRLTVT.

The chain combines TRBV15 with TRBJ2-3; tentatively, D is TRBD2 (5 bases). V was pared by 0 bases and J by 1 base, with 8 bases between. Germline V lookup: CDR1 LNHNV, CDR2 YYDKDF (reference sequence). The CDR3 consists of 15 residues. The CDR3 here is CATSRDVGGTDTQYF. CDR3 coding DNA: TGTGCCACCAGCAGAGATGTCGGGGGCACAGATACGCAGTATTTT. Looking up the rest from reference TRBV15 and TRBJ2-3 gives the full variable domain: DAMVIQNPRYQVTQFGKPVTLSCSQTLNHNVMYWYQQKSSQAPKLLFHYYDKDFNNEADTPDNFQSRRPNTSFCFLDIRSPGLGDTAMYLCATSRDVGGTDTQYFGPGTRLTVL.

This rearrangement joins TRBV5-3 to TRBJ2-6; D possibly corresponds to TRBD1 (6 bases). TRBV5-3 is an open reading frame whose function is uncertain. This CDR3 comprises 17 residues. V lost 4 bases and J 1 base, leaving 15 bases between the germline ends. CDR3 bases: TGTGCCAGAAGCAAGACGACAGGCCATTCTGGGGCCAACGTCCTGACTTTC. It is translated as CARSKTTGHSGANVLTF.

The chain joins TRBV19 to TRBJ1-2; D not resolved. Germline loops: CDR1 LNHDA, CDR2 SQIVND (reference sequence). The V and J ends lost 4 bases and 5 bases respectively, with 8 bases between them. This CDR3 spans 12 amino acids. In DNA form, the CDR3 reads TGTGCCAGTAGTACATCAGGATATGGCTACACCTTC. It is translated as CASSTSGYGYTF.

This chain connects TRBV5-1 to TRBJ2-7; D is unclear. The V gene lost 3 bases and the J gene lost 1 base, with 17 bases spanning the gap. The CDR3 covers 16 residues. In germline, CDR1 is SGHRS, CDR2 YFSETQ. The CDR3 sequence: CASSSEAQISSYEQYF. The CDR3 DNA is TGCGCCAGCAGCTCTGAGGCCCAAATTAGTTCCTACGAGCAGTACTTC.

This chain connects TRBV5-1 to TRBJ2-3, with 9 bases matching TRBD1. Trimming removed 4 bases from V and 6 bases from J; junction bases left unmatched: 6. Germline V CDR1 and CDR2: SGHRS, YFSETQ. The length of the CDR3 is 14 residues. CDR3 sequence reads: CASSERDRDDTQYF. The CDR3 region has the DNA TGCGCCAGCAGCGAGAGGGACAGGGATGATACGCAGTATTTT.

The chain combines TRBV7-2 with TRBJ2-7, with 14 bases matching TRBD2. The trim removed 5 bases at V and 7 bases at J, leaving 4 bases unmatched. Germline loops: CDR1 SGHTA, CDR2 FQGNSA. CDR3 size: 14 residues. In nucleotides, the CDR3 is TGTGCCAGCAGCCATCGGACTAGCGGGGGGGAGCAGTACTTC. This codes for CASSHRTSGGEQYF.

The chain uses TRBV19 and TRBJ2-2; tentative D call: TRBD1 (5 bases). CDR3 length: 13 amino acids. Germline CDR1 LNHDA, CDR2 SQIVND (reference sequence). Trimming removed 5 bases at V and 6 bases at J, with 10 bases between. The DNA for the CDR3 is TGTGCCAGTAGTCCCAGGGCCTCCGGGGAGCTGTTTTTT. Encoded protein: CASSPRASGELFF.

The chain carries TRBV28 and TRBJ2-2, with 7 bases identical to TRBD1. The CDR3 is 13 residues long. Germline loops: CDR1 MDHEN, CDR2 SYDVKM. Trimming at V came to 3 bases and at J to 11 bases, leaving 6 bases not matched to a gene. The CDR3 nucleotides read TGTGCCAGCAGTTTTGGTGCAGGGGGAGAGCTGTTTTTT. This codes for CASSFGAGGELFF.

The gene calls are TRBV29-1 and TRBJ2-3; 14 nucleotides line up with TRBD2. CDR3 length: 18 amino acids. The junction had 10 bases not matched to a gene; V was cut back by 5 bases and J by 0 bases. Germline V gene data show CDR1 as SQVTM and CDR2 as ANQGSEA. CDR3 loop: CSVWGGTSGRASTDTQYF. The DNA of the CDR3 is TGCAGCGTTTGGGGGGGGACTAGCGGGAGAGCAAGCACAGATACGCAGTATTTT.

The chain recombines TRBV5-1 with TRBJ1-6; D not certain. CDR3 size: 16 residues. Germline values: CDR1 SGHRS, CDR2 YFSETQ. Trimming took 0 bases from V and 9 from J, leaving 16 bases between them. The DNA for the CDR3 is TGCGCCAGCAGCTTGGCGTCGGACTCGACCGGTTCACCCCTCCACTTT. Protein: CASSLASDSTGSPLHF.

The gene calls are TRBV4-3 and TRBJ2-1, with D possibly matching TRBD2 (5 bases). The germline V gene has CDR1 LGHNA and CDR2 YSLEER. Between the trimmed V and J ends, which lost 0 bases and 8 bases, there was a span of 14 bases. This CDR3 comprises 15 residues. The CDR3 is CASSQDFSDSYEQFF. CDR3 in DNA: TGCGCCAGCAGCCAAGATTTTTCGGACTCCTATGAGCAGTTCTTC.

CDR3 nucleotides: TGCGCCAGCAGCCAAGAACAGAACACTGAAGCTTTCTTT. Its protein is CASSQEQNTEAFF. The V gene is TRBV4-1, the J gene TRBJ1-1; no firm D call. CDR3 length equals 13 residues. Trimming took 0 bases from V and 1 from J, leaving 3 bases between them. CDR1 is MGHRA and CDR2 is YSYEKL in the germline V gene.

V gene TRBV5-1 combines with J gene TRBJ2-3; a possible D gene is TRBD2 (7 bases). The CDR3 runs to 15 residues. V lost 0 bases and J 3 bases, leaving 11 bases between the germline ends. The germline CDR1 and CDR2 sequences are SGHRS and YFSETQ. The CDR3 here is CASSLAGGQTDTQYF. The CDR3, as DNA: TGCGCCAGCAGCTTGGCCGGGGGGCAAACAGATACGCAGTATTTT.

As to this clone: Other DNA sequences of this sample code for an identical CDR3. The CDR3 loop is CASRPRVPDGRNTIYF. CDR3 nucleotides: TGTGCCAGCAGACCCAGGGTCCCCGATGGCAGAAACACCATATATTTT. The chain recombines TRBV7-9 with TRBJ1-3; D perhaps matches TRBD1 (5 bases). CDR1 SEHNR and CDR2 FQNEAQ come from the germline V gene (reference sequence). V was trimmed by 6 bases and J by 5 bases, leaving 20 bases between them. This CDR3 has 16 residues.

The rearrangement links TRBV12-5 to TRBJ2-5; D may be TRBD1 (6 bases). This CDR3 region has 13 residues. Trimming took off 4 bases at V and 5 bases at J, with 11 bases between the two ends. Germline CDR1 is LGHNT and CDR2 is FRNRAP. The CDR3: CASGSQRGETQYF. The CDR3 nucleotides are TGTGCTAGTGGTTCCCAAAGGGGGGAGACCCAGTACTTC.